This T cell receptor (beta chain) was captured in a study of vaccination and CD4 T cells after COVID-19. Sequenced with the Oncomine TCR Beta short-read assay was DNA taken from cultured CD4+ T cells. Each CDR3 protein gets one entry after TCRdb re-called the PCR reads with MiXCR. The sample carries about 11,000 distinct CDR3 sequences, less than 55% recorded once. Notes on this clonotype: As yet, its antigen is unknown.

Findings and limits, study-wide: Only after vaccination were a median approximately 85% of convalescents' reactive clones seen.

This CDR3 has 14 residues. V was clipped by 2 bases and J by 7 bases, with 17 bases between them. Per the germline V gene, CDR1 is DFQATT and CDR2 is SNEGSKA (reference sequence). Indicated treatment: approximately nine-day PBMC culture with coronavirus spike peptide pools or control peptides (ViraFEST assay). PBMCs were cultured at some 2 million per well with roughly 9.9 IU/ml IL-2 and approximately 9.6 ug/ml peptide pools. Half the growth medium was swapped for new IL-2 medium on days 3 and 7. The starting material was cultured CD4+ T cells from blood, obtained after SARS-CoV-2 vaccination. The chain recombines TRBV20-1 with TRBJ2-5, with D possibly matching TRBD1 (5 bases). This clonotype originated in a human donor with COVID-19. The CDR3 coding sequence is TGCAGTGCTAGAAGTGGGGCTCTAAACATGACCCAGTACTTC. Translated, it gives CSARSGALNMTQYF.